This T cell receptor beta chain was captured in a study of early T cells in non-severe SARS-CoV-2 infection. Study-wide background: With bulk RNA from unsorted whole blood as input, sequencing yielded unpaired chains.

Unique molecular identifiers tagged individual cDNA molecules. TCRdb processed the 5' RACE reads anew with MiXCR; each CDR3 protein has one entry. The repertoire holds more than 80,000 distinct CDR3 sequences, with around 14% as singletons. Per the germline V gene, CDR1 is SGHDT and CDR2 is YYEEEE. The CDR3 consists of 14 residues. V shed 5 bases and J shed 4 bases, with 15 bases lying between them. General study results and limits: The VDJdb matching leaned toward anti-spike CD8 responses and overlooked private and CD4 specificities.

This clonotype has ten or more counts. Its cognate antigen is unknown. The gene calls are TRBV5-6 and TRBJ1-1, with D unresolved. Sequences were obtained from whole blood. The receptor was isolated from an adult who was a healthcare worker with PCR-confirmed SARS-CoV-2 infection or an uninfected control (not recorded which). CDR3 bases: TGTGCCAGCAGGATAGAGGCGATTCGCACTGAAGCTTTCTTT. Protein: CASRIEAIRTEAFF.